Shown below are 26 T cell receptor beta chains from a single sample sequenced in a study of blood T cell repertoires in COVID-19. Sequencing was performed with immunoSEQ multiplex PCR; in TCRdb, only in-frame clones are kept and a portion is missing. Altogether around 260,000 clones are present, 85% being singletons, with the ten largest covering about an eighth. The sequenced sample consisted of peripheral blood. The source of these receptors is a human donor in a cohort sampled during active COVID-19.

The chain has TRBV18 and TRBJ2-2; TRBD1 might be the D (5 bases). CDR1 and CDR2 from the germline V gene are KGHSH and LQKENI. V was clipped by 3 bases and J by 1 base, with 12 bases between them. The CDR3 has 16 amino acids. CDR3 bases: TGTGCCAGCTCACCTGGACAATACCTGAACACCGGGGAGCTGTTTTTT. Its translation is CASSPGQYLNTGELFF.

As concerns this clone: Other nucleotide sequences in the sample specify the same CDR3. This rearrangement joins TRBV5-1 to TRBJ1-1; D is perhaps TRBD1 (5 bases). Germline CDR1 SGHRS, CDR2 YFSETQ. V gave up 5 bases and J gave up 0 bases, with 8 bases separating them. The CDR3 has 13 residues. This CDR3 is CASREGMNTEAFF. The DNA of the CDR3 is TGCGCCAGCAGGGAGGGGATGAACACTGAAGCTTTCTTT. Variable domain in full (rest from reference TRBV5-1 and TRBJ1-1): KAGVTQTPRYLIKTRGQQVTLSCSPISGHRSVSWYQQTPGQGLQFLFEYFSETQRNKGNFPGRFSGRQFSNSRSEMNVSTLELGDSALYLCASREGMNTEAFFGQGTRLTVV.

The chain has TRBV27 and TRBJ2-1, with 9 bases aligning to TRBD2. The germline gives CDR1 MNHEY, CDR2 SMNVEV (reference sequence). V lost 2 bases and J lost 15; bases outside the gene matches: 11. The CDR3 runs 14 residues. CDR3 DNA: TGTGCCAGCAGTTTAATGGCGGGAGGGCCAGTGGGGTTCTTC. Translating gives CASSLMAGGPVGFF.

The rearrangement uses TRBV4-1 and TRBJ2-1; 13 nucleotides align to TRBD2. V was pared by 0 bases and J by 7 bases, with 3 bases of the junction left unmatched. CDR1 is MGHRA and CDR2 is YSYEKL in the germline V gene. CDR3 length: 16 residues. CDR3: CASSQDRTSGRNEQFF. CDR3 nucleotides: TGCGCCAGCAGCCAAGATAGGACTAGCGGGAGAAATGAGCAGTTCTTC.

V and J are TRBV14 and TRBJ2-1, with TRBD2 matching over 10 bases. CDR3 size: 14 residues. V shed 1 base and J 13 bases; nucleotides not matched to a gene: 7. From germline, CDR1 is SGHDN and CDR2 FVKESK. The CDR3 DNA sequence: TGTGCCAGCAGCCAAGCCGGCAGCGGGGGGGTCCAGTTCTTC. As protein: CASSQAGSGGVQFF.

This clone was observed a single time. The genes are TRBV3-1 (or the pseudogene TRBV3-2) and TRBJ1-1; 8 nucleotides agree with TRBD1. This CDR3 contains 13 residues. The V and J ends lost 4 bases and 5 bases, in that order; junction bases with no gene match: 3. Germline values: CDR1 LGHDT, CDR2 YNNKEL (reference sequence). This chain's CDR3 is CASSPRGLTEAFF. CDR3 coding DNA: TGTGCCAGCAGCCCCAGGGGGCTGACTGAAGCTTTCTTT.

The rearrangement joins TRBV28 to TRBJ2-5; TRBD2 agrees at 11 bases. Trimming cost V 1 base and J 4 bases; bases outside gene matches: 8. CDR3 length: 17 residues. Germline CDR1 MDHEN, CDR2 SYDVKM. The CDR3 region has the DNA TGTGCCAGCAGTTTATCCGGGACTAGCGGAGGGGGAGAGACCCAGTACTTC. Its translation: CASSLSGTSGGGETQYF.

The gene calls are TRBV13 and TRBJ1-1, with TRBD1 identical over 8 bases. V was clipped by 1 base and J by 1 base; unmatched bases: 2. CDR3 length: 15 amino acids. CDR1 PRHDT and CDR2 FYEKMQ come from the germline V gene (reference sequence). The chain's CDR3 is CASSLDDRGNTEAFF. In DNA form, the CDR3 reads TGTGCCAGCAGCTTAGATGACAGGGGGAACACTGAAGCTTTCTTT.

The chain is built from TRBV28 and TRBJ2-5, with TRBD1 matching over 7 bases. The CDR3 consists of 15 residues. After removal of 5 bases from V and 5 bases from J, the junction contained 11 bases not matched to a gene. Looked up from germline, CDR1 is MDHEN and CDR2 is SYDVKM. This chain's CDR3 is CASSPTGTVVETQYF. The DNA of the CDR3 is TGTGCCAGCAGTCCCACGGGGACAGTTGTGGAGACCCAGTACTTC.

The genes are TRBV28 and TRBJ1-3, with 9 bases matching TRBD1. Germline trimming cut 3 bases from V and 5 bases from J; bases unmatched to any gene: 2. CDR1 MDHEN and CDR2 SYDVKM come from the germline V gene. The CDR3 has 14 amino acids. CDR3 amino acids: CASSLTGGRNTIYF. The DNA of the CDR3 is TGTGCCAGCAGTTTGACAGGGGGTAGAAACACCATATATTTT. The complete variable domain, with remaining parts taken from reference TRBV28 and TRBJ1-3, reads DVKVTQSSRYLVKRTGEKVFLECVQDMDHENMFWYRQDPGLGLRLIYFSYDVKMKEKGDIPEGYSVSREKKERFSLILESASTNQTSMYLCASSLTGGRNTIYFGEGSWLTVV.

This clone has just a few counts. DNA for the CDR3: TGCAGTGCTAGTGGGGGGAGGGCCTTCAATGAGCAGTTCTTC. Translating it yields CSASGGRAFNEQFF. This sequence joins TRBV20-1 and TRBJ2-1; TRBD2 matches 7 bases. This CDR3 comprises 14 residues. Germline loops: CDR1 DFQATT, CDR2 SNEGSKA (reference sequence). The V gene end was trimmed by 3 bases and the J gene end by 6 bases; junction bases not matched to a gene: 8.

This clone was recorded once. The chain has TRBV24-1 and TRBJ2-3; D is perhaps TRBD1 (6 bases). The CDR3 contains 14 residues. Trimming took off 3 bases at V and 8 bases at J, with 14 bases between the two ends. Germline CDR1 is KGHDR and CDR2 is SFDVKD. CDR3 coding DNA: TGTGCCACCAGTGATCCGCAGGGGCGCGGTACGCAGTATTTT. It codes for CATSDPQGRGTQYF.

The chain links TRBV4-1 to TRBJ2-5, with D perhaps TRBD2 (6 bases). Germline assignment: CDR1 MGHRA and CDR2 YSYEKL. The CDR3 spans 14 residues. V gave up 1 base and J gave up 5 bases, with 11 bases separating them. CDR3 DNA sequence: TGCGCCAGCAGCCAAGGGGGGGTCGGGGAGACCCAGTACTTC. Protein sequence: CASSQGGVGETQYF.

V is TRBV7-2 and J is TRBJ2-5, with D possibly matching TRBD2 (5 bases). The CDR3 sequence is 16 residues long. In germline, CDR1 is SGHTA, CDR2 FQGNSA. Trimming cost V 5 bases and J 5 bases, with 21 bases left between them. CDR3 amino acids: CASSQTVAGGFETQYF. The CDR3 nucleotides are TGTGCCAGCAGCCAAACCGTGGCGGGTGGATTCGAGACCCAGTACTTC.

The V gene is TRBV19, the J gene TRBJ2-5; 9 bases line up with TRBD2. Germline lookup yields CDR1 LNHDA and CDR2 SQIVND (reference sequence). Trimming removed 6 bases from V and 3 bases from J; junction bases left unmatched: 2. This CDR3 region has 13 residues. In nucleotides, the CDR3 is TGTGCCAGTAGGCGACTAGCGGAAGAGACCCAGTACTTC. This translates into CASRRLAEETQYF.

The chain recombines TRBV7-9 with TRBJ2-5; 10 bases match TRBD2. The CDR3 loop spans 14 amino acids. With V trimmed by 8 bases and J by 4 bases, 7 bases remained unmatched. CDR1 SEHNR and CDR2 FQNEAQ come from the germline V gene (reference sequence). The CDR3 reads CASASGSGLETQYF. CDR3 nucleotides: TGTGCCAGCGCTAGCGGGAGCGGACTAGAGACCCAGTACTTC.

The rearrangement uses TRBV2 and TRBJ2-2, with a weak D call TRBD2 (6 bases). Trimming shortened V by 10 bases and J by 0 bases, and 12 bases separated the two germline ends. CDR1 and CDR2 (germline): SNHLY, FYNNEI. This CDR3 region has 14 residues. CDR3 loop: CATGTLTNTGELFF. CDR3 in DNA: TGTGCCACCGGGACTCTTACGAACACCGGGGAGCTGTTTTTT.

The CDR3 loop is CASSHGLAGGSGELFF. CDR3 DNA sequence: TGTGCCAGTAGCCACGGACTAGCGGGAGGGTCCGGGGAGCTGTTTTTT. This chain connects TRBV19 to TRBJ2-2; TRBD2 matches at 15 bases. After removal of 6 bases from V and 6 bases from J, the junction contained 5 bases not matched to a gene. The CDR3 has 16 amino acids. Looked up from germline, CDR1 is LNHDA and CDR2 is SQIVND (reference sequence). Supplemented by reference TRBV19 and TRBJ2-2, the full variable domain reads DGGITQSPKYLFRKEGQNVTLSCEQNLNHDAMYWYRQDPGQGLRLIYYSQIVNDFQKGDIAEGYSVSREKKESFPLTVTSAQKNPTAFYLCASSHGLAGGSGELFFGEGSRLTVL.

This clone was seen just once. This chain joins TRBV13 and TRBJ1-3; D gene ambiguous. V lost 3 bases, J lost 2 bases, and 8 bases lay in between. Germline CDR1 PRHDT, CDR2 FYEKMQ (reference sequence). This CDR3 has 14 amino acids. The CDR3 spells CASSFYPTGNTIYF. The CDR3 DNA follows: TGTGCCAGCAGCTTCTACCCGACTGGAAACACCATATATTTT.

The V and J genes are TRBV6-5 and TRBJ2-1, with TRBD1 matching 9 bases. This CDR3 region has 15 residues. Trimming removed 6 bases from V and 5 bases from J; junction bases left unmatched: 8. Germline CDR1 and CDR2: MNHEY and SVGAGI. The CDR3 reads CASRVDRGRDNEQFF. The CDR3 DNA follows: TGTGCCAGCAGGGTTGACAGGGGGAGGGACAATGAGCAGTTCTTC.

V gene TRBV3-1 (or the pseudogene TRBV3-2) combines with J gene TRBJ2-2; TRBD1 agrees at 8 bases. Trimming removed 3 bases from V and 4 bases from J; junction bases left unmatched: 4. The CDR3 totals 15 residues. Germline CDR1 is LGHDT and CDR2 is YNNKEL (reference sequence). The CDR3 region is CASSQRQGSTGELFF. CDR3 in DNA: TGTGCCAGCAGCCAGCGACAGGGGTCCACCGGGGAGCTGTTTTTT.

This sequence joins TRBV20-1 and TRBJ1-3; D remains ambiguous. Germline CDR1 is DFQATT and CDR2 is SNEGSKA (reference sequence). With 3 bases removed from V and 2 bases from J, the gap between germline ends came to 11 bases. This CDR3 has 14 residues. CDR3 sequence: CSASWGVPGNTIYF. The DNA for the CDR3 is TGCAGTGCTAGTTGGGGAGTCCCTGGAAACACCATATATTTT.

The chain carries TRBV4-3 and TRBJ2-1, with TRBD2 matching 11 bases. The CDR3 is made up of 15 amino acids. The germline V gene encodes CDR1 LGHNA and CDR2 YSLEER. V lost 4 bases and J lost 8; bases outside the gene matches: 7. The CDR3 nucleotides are TGCGCCAGCAGCCTCCTCTATAGCGGGAGGGATGAGCAGTTCTTC. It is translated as CASSLLYSGRDEQFF.

The CDR3 is CASSLALVSQPQHF. CDR3 bases: TGTGCCAGCAGCTTAGCCCTGGTTAGTCAGCCCCAGCATTTT. The gene calls are TRBV7-8 and TRBJ1-5, with D hard to call. CDR1 is SGHVS and CDR2 is FQNEAQ in the germline V gene. CDR3 size: 14 residues. V lost 0 bases and J 6 bases, leaving 9 bases between the germline ends.

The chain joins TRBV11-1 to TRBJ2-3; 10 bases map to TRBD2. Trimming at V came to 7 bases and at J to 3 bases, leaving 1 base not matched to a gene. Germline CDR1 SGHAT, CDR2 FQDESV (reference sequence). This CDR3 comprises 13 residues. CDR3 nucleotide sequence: TGTGCCAGCACACTAGCGGGAACAGATACGCAGTATTTT. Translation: CASTLAGTDTQYF.

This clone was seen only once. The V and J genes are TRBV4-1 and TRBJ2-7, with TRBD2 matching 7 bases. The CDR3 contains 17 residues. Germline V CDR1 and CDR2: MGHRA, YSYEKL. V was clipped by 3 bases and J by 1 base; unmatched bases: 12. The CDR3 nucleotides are TGCGCCAGCAGCCAGACAAGGAGCGGGGCACGTTCCTACGAGCAGTACTTC. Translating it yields CASSQTRSGARSYEQYF.